This TCR beta chain was identified in a study of T cell changes during pregnancy in multiple sclerosis. Sequencing used immunoSEQ multiplex PCR; TCRdb keeps in-frame clones, though not all of them. The repertoire has about 41,000 clones, about 88% of them found once; the top ten carry more than 0.55%. Germline CDR1 reads MGHRA; CDR2 reads YSYEKL. Trimming removed 1 base from V and 4 bases from J; junction bases left unmatched: 5. This CDR3 is built from 15 residues. This clone came up once. Sequenced material: CD4+ T cells from peripheral blood mononuclear cells, taken in the first trimester of pregnancy. This receptor was identified in a female donor with multiple sclerosis, enrolled in a pregnancy study. The rearrangement joins TRBV4-1 to TRBJ1-2, with 8 bases lining up with TRBD1. In nucleotides, the CDR3 is TGCGCCAGCAGCCAAGTGCCGGACAGGGCCTATGGCTACACCTTC. Translation gives CASSQVPDRAYGYTF.